This passage covers 6 T cell receptor beta chains from one sample sequenced in a study of beta chain features in type 1 diabetes. Every bit of the isolated RNA underwent reverse transcription, so sequencing read expressed TCRB transcripts. Libraries were prepared by immunoSEQ multiplex PCR; TCRdb keeps only in-frame clonotypes and omits some of them. The table records approximately 300,000 clones, 11% of them present only once. The sequencing sample was made of naive CD4+ T cells from blood. The origin of the receptors is a woman aged 25 to 39 in good health.

This chain connects TRBV19 to TRBJ2-7; TRBD2 matches 12 bases. Trimming removed 4 bases from V and 6 bases from J; junction bases left unmatched: 7. The germline gives CDR1 LNHDA, CDR2 SQIVND (reference sequence). The CDR3 has 15 amino acids. As DNA, the CDR3 is TGTGCCAGTAGTACACAGACTAGCGGGAGCCTCGAGCAGTACTTC. This gives the protein CASSTQTSGSLEQYF.

In its sample, this clone was seen a few times. CDR3 sequence reads: CASSLLQGAGGYTF. As DNA, the CDR3 is TGTGCCAGCAGTTTACTTCAGGGGGCGGGAGGCTACACCTTC. J is TRBJ1-2 and V is TRBV27; 8 positions agree with TRBD1. Germline CDR1 is MNHEY and CDR2 is SMNVEV (reference sequence). V dropped 2 bases and J dropped 8; count of bases not matched to a gene: 7. This CDR3 has 14 residues.

The chain employs TRBV28 and TRBJ2-7; 10 nucleotides agree with TRBD2. V lost 5 bases to trimming and J lost 2 bases; unmatched junction nucleotides: 6. This CDR3 contains 15 residues. The V gene's germline CDR1 is MDHEN and CDR2 SYDVKM. CDR3 amino acids: CASSPASGSAYEQYF. The DNA of the CDR3 is TGTGCCAGCAGTCCGGCTAGCGGGAGCGCCTACGAGCAGTACTTC.

This clone was found a few times. The V and J genes are TRBV7-8 and TRBJ1-2, with D possibly TRBD1 on 5 matching bases. Trimming left V 3 bases short and J 4 bases short, with 15 bases between. The CDR3 is 15 amino acids. Germline V gene sequence: CDR1 SGHVS, CDR2 FQNEAQ. CDR3 sequence (DNA): TGTGCCAGCAGCTTGTCCGCTTCGGGGGGCTATGGCTACACCTTC. Amino acid sequence: CASSLSASGGYGYTF.

In its sample, this clone was seen a few times. The genes are TRBV2 and TRBJ1-4, with 7 positions matching TRBD1. The germline gives CDR1 SNHLY, CDR2 FYNNEI. J lost 8 bases, V lost 4 bases, and 7 bases had no gene match. CDR3 size: 14 residues. This CDR3 reads CASSGDRVSEKLFF. The DNA for the CDR3 is TGTGCCAGCAGTGGAGACAGGGTCTCCGAAAAACTGTTTTTT. The variable domain in full, completed from reference TRBV2 and TRBJ1-4, reads EPEVTQTPSHQVTQMGQEVILRCVPISNHLYFYWYRQILGQKVEFLVSFYNNEISEKSEIFDDQFSVERPDGSNFTLKIRSTKLEDSAMYFCASSGDRVSEKLFFGSGTQLSVL.

This clone was seen a few times. This rearrangement joins TRBV5-1 to TRBJ2-5, with 10 bases lining up with TRBD2. Germline CDR1 SGHRS, CDR2 YFSETQ. The junction had 3 bases not matched to a gene; V was cut back by 4 bases and J by 3 bases. The CDR3 runs 14 residues. In DNA form, the CDR3 reads TGCGCCAGCAGCAATGGACTAGCGGAAGAGACCCAGTACTTC. This encodes CASSNGLAEETQYF.